These T cell receptor beta chains were read from a single sample in a study of OX40 agonist ivuxolimab in advanced cancers. Sequencing used immunoSEQ multiplex PCR; TCRdb keeps in-frame clones, though not all of them. Here the sample spans tens of thousands of clones, over 75% being singletons. The sample in question was CD4+ or CD8+ T cells sorted from blood, obtained in a trial of the OX40 agonist ivuxolimab. The receptors stem from an adult with an advanced solid tumor such as melanoma, head and neck, liver or kidney cancer. The CDR3 runs from the conserved cysteine through the conserved F or W. The D gene is left open where the match is weak. Clone size is not always given. Where it is, it says once, few, many or a class for expanded clones.

len,abundance,v_gene,j_gene,d_gene,CDR3aa,CDR3nt
15,NA,TRBV7-2,TRBJ1-4,TRBD1,CASSMWTGQNEKLFF,TGTGCCAGCAGCATGTGGACAGGCCAAAACGAAAAACTGTTTTTT
16,once,TRBV5-4,TRBJ1-3,NA,CASSLERGASGNTIYF,TGTGCCAGCAGCTTGGAGAGGGGGGCCTCTGGAAACACCATATATTTT
15,once,TRBV6-1,TRBJ1-2,NA,CASRRDGLANYGYTF,TGTGCCAGCAGACGGGATGGGCTTGCTAACTATGGCTACACCTTC
14,NA,TRBV6-5,TRBJ1-1,NA,CASSYSNWYTEAFF,TGTGCCAGCAGTTACTCAAACTGGTACACTGAAGCTTTCTTT
14,once,TRBV5-1,TRBJ1-1,NA,CASSLWPANTEAFF,TGCGCCAGCAGCTTGTGGCCAGCCAACACTGAAGCTTTCTTT
16,NA,TRBV7-2,TRBJ2-5,TRBD2,CASSFGYSGSGETQYF,TGTGCCAGCAGCTTCGGCTATAGCGGGAGCGGGGAGACCCAGTACTTC
15,NA,TRBV7-2,TRBJ2-7,NA,CASSLYSERVYEQYF,TGTGCCAGCAGCTTGTACTCGGAGCGAGTCTACGAGCAGTACTTC
13,medium-sized,TRBV5-1,TRBJ2-7,NA,CASSSGSTYEQYF,TGCGCCAGCAGCTCGGGATCAACCTACGAGCAGTACTTC
14,NA,TRBV7-9,TRBJ1-6,NA,CASSQEGENSPLHF,TGTGCCAGCAGCCAAGAGGGGGAGAATTCACCCCTCCACTTT
14,NA,TRBV19,TRBJ2-5,NA,CASSATPQGETQYF,TGTGCCAGTAGTGCGACCCCTCAGGGGGAGACCCAGTACTTC
12,NA,TRBV6-1,TRBJ2-7,NA,CASFQSSYEQYF,TGTGCCAGTTTCCAGTCCTCCTACGAGCAGTACTTC
16,NA,TRBV9,TRBJ2-1,TRBD2,CASSVVGGGSYNEQFF,TGTGCCAGCAGCGTAGTGGGGGGAGGGTCCTACAATGAGCAGTTCTTC
14,once,TRBV16,TRBJ2-1,NA,CASSRGGSHNEQFF,TGTGCCAGCAGCCGAGGAGGGTCCCACAATGAGCAGTTCTTC
13,few,TRBV7-2,TRBJ2-3,NA,CASSPPGADTQYF,TGTGCCAGCAGTCCCCCTGGAGCAGATACGCAGTATTTT
13,NA,TRBV6-5,TRBJ2-1,TRBD1,CASSRKQGSEQFF,TGTGCCAGCAGTCGGAAACAGGGGTCTGAGCAGTTCTTC
16,once,TRBV19,TRBJ1-5,TRBD1,CASSPETGQDNQPQHF,TGTGCCAGTAGTCCAGAGACGGGACAGGACAATCAGCCCCAGCATTTT
17,NA,TRBV14,TRBJ2-3,TRBD2,CASSHGGTSGGRDTQYF,TGTGCCAGCAGCCACGGTGGGACTAGCGGGGGGAGAGATACGCAGTATTTT
14,NA,TRBV5-1,TRBJ2-2,TRBD1,CASRPGQSTGELFF,TGCGCCAGCAGGCCGGGACAGAGCACCGGGGAGCTGTTTTTT
17,NA,TRBV5-1,TRBJ2-3,NA,CASSLAGGPGRTDTQYF,TGCGCCAGCAGCTTGGCCGGGGGACCGGGGAGGACAGATACGCAGTATTTT
14,NA,TRBV5-1,TRBJ2-1,TRBD1,CASSPGTGGNEQFF,TGCGCCAGCAGCCCCGGGACAGGGGGGAATGAGCAGTTCTTC
12,NA,TRBV9,TRBJ1-1,NA,CASAPRTLKSFF,TGTGCCAGCGCCCCGCGAACGCTCAAGTCTTTCTTT
14,NA,TRBV19,TRBJ1-6,NA,CASSPGHLNSPLHF,TGTGCCAGTAGTCCGGGACACCTAAATTCACCCCTCCACTTT
17,NA,TRBV28,TRBJ2-2,TRBD2,CASTPSGGAVSTGELFF,TGTGCCAGCACCCCCAGCGGGGGCGCCGTGAGTACCGGGGAGCTGTTTTTT
19,NA,TRBV19,TRBJ1-5,TRBD1,CASSTWTGIGILSNQPQHF,TGTGCCAGTAGTACCTGGACAGGGATCGGTATATTGAGCAATCAGCCCCAGCATTTT
17,NA,TRBV5-1,TRBJ2-6,TRBD1,CASSLAGTGAGANVLTF,TGCGCCAGCAGCTTGGCGGGGACAGGGGCTGGGGCCAACGTCCTGACTTTC
14,NA,TRBV2,TRBJ1-4,NA,CASREDGADEKLFF,TGTGCCAGCAGGGAGGACGGGGCTGATGAAAAACTGTTTTTT